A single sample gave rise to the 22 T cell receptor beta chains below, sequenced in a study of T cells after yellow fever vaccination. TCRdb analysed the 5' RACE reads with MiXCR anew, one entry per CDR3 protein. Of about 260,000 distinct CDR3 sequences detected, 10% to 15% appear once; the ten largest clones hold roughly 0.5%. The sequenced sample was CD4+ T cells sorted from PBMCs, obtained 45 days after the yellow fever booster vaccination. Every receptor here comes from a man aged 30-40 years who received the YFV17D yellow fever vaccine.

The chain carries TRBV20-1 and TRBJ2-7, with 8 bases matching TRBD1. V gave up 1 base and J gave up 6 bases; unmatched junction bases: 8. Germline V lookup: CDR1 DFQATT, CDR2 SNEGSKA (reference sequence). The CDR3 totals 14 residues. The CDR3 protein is CSARVRTGSSEQYF. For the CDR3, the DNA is TGCAGTGCTAGAGTGCGGACAGGGAGTAGCGAGCAGTACTTC.

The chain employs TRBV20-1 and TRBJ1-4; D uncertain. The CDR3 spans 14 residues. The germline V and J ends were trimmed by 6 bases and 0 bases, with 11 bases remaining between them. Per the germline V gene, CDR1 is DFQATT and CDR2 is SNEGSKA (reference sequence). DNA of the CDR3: TGCAGTGCCACGACGCCTACAACTAATGAAAAACTGTTTTTT. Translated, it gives CSATTPTTNEKLFF.

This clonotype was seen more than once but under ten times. CDR3 sequence: CASSQVRYNEQFF. The CDR3 nucleotides read TGCGCCAGCAGCCAAGTTCGTTACAATGAGCAGTTCTTC. The chain carries TRBV4-3 and TRBJ2-1; D is ambiguous. With 1 base removed from V and 4 bases from J, the gap between germline ends came to 5 bases. Per germline, CDR1 LGHNA and CDR2 YSLEER. The CDR3 has 13 amino acids.

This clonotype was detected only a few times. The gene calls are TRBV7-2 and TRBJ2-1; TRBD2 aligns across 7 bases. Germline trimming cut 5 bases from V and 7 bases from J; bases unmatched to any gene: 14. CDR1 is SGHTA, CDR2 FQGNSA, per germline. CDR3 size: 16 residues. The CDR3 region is CASSADISVSGNEQFF. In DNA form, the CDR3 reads TGTGCCAGCAGCGCGGACATATCCGTTAGCGGGAATGAGCAGTTCTTC. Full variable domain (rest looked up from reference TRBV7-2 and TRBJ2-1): GAGVSQSPSNKVTEKGKDVELRCDPISGHTALYWYRQSLGQGLEFLIYFQGNSAPDKSGLPSDRFSAERTGGSVSTLTIQRTQQEDSAVYLCASSADISVSGNEQFFGPGTRLTVL.

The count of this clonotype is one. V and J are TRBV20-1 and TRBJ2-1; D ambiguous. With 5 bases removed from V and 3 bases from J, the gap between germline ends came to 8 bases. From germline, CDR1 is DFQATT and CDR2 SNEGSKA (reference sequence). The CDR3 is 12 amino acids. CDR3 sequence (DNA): TGCAGTGCTTTGAGTGTCTACAATGAGCAGTTCTTC. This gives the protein CSALSVYNEQFF.

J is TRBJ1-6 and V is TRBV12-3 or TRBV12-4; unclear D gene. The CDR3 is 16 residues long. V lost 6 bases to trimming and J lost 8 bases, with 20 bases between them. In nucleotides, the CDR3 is TGTGCCAGCAGCCCCCGGAGACCTCGCCAAGATTCACCCCTCCACTTT. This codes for CASSPRRPRQDSPLHF.

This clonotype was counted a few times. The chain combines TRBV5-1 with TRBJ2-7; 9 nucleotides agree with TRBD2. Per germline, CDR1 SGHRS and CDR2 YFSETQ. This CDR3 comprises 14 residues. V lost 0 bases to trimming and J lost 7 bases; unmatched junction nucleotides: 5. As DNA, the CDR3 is TGCGCCAGCAGCTTGGGAACCGCGGGGGGGGAGCAGTACTTC. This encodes CASSLGTAGGEQYF. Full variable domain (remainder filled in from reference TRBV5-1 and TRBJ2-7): KAGVTQTPRYLIKTRGQQVTLSCSPISGHRSVSWYQQTPGQGLQFLFEYFSETQRNKGNFPGRFSGRQFSNSRSEMNVSTLELGDSALYLCASSLGTAGGEQYFGPGTRLTVT.

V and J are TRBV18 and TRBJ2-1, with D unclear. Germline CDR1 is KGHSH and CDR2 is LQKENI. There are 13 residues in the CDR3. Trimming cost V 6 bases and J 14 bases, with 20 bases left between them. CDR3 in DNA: TGTGCCAGCTCCCCCGGTTCCCATTTTCTGAAGTTCTTC. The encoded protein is CASSPGSHFLKFF. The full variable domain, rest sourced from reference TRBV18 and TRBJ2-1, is NAGVMQNPRHLVRRRGQEARLRCSPMKGHSHVYWYRQLPEEGLKFMVYLQKENIIDESGMPKERFSAEFPKEGPSILRIQQVVRGDSAAYFCASSPGSHFLKFFGPGTRLTVL.

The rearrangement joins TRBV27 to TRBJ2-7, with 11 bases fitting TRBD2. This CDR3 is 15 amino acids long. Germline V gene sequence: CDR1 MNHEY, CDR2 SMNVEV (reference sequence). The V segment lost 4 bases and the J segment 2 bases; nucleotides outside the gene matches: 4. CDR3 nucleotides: TGTGCCAGCAGTTACCTAGCGGGAGGCCCCTACGAGCAGTACTTC. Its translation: CASSYLAGGPYEQYF.

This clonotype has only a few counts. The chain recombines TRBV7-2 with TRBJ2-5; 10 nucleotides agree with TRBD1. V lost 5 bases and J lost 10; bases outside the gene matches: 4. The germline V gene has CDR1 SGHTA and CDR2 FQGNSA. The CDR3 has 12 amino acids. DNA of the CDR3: TGTGCCAGCAGCATCGGGACAGGGGACCAGTACTTC. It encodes CASSIGTGDQYF.

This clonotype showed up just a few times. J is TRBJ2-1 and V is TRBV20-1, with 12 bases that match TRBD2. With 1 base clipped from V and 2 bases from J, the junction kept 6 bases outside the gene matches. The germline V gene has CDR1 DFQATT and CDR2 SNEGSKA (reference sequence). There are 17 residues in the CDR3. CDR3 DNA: TGCAGTGCTAGAGGGACTAGCGGGGAGGTACCCTACAATGAGCAGTTCTTC. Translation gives CSARGTSGEVPYNEQFF.

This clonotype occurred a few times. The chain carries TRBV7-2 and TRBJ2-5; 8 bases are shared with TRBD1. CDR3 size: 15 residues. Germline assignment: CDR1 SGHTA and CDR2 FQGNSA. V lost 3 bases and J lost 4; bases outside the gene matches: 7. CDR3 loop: CASSFYSDRAETQYF. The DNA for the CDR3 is TGTGCCAGCAGCTTTTACTCGGACAGGGCAGAGACCCAGTACTTC.

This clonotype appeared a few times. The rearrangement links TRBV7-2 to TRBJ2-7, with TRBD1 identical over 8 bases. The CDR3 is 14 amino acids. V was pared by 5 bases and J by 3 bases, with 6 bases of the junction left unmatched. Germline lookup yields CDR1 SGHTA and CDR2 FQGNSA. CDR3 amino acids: CASSVGTGNYEQYF. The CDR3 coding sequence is TGTGCCAGCAGCGTAGGGACAGGCAACTACGAGCAGTACTTC. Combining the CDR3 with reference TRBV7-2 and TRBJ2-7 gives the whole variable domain GAGVSQSPSNKVTEKGKDVELRCDPISGHTALYWYRQSLGQGLEFLIYFQGNSAPDKSGLPSDRFSAERTGGSVSTLTIQRTQQEDSAVYLCASSVGTGNYEQYFGPGTRLTVT.

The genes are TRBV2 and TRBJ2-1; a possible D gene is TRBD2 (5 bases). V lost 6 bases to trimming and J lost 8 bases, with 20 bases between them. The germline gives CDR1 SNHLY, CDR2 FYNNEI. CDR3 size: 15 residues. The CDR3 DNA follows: TGTGCCAGCAGGGTCCTGGGAGTCCTAGCAGATGAGCAGTTCTTC. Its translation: CASRVLGVLADEQFF.

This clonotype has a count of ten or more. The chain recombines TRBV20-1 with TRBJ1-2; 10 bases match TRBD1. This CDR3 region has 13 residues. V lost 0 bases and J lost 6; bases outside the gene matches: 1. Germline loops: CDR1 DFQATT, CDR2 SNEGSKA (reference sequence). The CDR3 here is CSARDGTGDGYTF. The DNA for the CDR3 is TGCAGTGCTAGAGATGGGACAGGGGATGGCTACACCTTC.

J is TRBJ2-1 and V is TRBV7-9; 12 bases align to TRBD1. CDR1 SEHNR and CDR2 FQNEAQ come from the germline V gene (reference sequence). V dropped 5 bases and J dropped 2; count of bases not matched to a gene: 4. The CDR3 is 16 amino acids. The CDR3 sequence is CASSRGQGAPYNEQFF. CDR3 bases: TGTGCCAGCAGCCGGGGACAGGGGGCCCCCTACAATGAGCAGTTCTTC.

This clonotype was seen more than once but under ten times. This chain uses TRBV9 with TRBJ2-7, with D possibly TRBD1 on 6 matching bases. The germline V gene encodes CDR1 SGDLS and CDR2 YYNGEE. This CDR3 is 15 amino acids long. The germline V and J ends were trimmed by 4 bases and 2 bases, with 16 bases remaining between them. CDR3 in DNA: TGTGCCAGCAGCCCGACCGGGACACCCCCCTACGAGCAGTACTTC. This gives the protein CASSPTGTPPYEQYF.

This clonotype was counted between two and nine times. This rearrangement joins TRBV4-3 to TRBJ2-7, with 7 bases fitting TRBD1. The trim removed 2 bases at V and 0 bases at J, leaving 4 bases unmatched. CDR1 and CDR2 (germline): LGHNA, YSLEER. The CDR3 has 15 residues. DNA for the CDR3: TGCGCCAGCAGCCAACGGCGACAGGGCTCCTACGAGCAGTACTTC. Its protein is CASSQRRQGSYEQYF.

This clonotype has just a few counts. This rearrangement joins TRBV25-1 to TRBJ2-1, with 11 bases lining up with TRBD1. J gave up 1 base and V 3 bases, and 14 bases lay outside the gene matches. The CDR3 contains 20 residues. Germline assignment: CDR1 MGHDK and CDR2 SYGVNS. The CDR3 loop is CASSDSGQGAFRGSYNEQFF. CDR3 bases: TGTGCCAGCAGTGATTCCGGACAGGGGGCATTTAGAGGGTCCTACAATGAGCAGTTCTTC.

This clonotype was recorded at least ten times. The CDR3 DNA reads as TGCGCCAGCAGCCACCGCGGGGAGCAGTACTTC. It is translated as CASSHRGEQYF. This chain links TRBV4-3 with TRBJ2-7, with D possibly matching TRBD2 (5 bases). The length of the CDR3 is 11 residues. Germline loops: CDR1 LGHNA, CDR2 YSLEER. V was pared by 3 bases and J by 7 bases, with 7 bases between.

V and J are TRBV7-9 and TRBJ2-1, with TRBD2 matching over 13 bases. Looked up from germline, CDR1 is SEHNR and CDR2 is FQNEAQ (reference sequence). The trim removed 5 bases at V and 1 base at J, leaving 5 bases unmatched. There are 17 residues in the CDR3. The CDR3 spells CASSPGTSGTSYNEQFF. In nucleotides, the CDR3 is TGTGCCAGCAGCCCAGGGACTAGCGGGACGTCCTACAATGAGCAGTTCTTC. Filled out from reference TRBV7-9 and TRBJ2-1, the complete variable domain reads DTGVSQNPRHKITKRGQNVTFRCDPISEHNRLYWYRQTLGQGPEFLTYFQNEAQLEKSRLLSDRFSAERPKGSFSTLEIQRTEQGDSAMYLCASSPGTSGTSYNEQFFGPGTRLTVL.

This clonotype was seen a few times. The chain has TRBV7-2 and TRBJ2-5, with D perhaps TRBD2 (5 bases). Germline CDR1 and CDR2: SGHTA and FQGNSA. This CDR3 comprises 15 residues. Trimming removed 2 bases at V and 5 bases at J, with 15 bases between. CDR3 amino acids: CASSLSIGSRETQYF. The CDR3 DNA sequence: TGTGCCAGCAGCTTATCAATAGGGAGTCGGGAGACCCAGTACTTC.